These 8 T cell receptor beta chains were sequenced from one sample in a study of technical replicates of blood from a handful of donors. Assay: immunoSEQ multiplex PCR; the TCRdb copy retains only in-frame clones and omits some. The table records over 55,000 clones, roughly 91% of them present only once. What was sequenced was PBMCs. The receptors stem from a human donor in good health. Some clones in this sample may be carry-over from other donors' samples.

The genes are TRBV7-9 and TRBJ1-6, with D perhaps matching TRBD1 (6 bases). Per germline, CDR1 SEHNR and CDR2 FQNEAQ (reference sequence). The CDR3 is made up of 15 amino acids. The V and J ends lost 1 base and 7 bases respectively, with 11 bases between them. CDR3 nucleotides: TGTGCCAGCAGCTTAGAAGGGGGGGGGAATTCACCCCTCCACTTT. Amino acids: CASSLEGGGNSPLHF.

This clone is medium-sized in the sample. The same CDR3 is also encoded by other DNA sequences in this sample. The chain recombines TRBV5-1 with TRBJ2-1; 9 bases are shared with TRBD2. Trimming at V came to 2 bases and at J to 4 bases, leaving 1 base not matched to a gene. Germline lookup yields CDR1 SGHRS and CDR2 YFSETQ. The CDR3 has 14 amino acids. The CDR3 coding sequence is TGCGCCAGCAGCTTAAGCGGGGGGTACAATGAGCAGTTCTTC. It translates to CASSLSGGYNEQFF.

This clone was seen once. The chain joins TRBV6-5 to TRBJ2-1; 9 bases line up with TRBD2. J gave up 13 bases and V 6 bases, and 4 bases lay outside the gene matches. From germline, CDR1 is MNHEY and CDR2 SVGAGI. The CDR3 covers 11 residues. CDR3 nucleotides: TGTGCCAGCAGCGGGGGACTAGCTCAGTTCTTC. The encoded protein is CASSGGLAQFF.

This chain connects TRBV5-1 to TRBJ2-1, with 7 bases fitting TRBD1. Germline lookup yields CDR1 SGHRS and CDR2 YFSETQ. The CDR3 loop spans 19 amino acids. V lost 1 base to trimming and J lost 4 bases; unmatched junction nucleotides: 17. CDR3 nucleotide sequence: TGCGCCAGCAGCTTGCTTCCCCTCTCGACAGGGAGAGTTTACAATGAGCAGTTCTTC. The encoded protein is CASSLLPLSTGRVYNEQFF.

The chain recombines TRBV5-1 with TRBJ2-1; 12 bases line up with TRBD2. Unmatched junction bases numbered 7, after V lost 4 bases and J lost 5 bases. This CDR3 region has 16 residues. Germline-derived CDR1 and CDR2 are SGHRS and YFSETQ. Here the CDR3 DNA reads TGCGCCAGCAGCGAAACTAGCGGGAGGTTCCACAATGAGCAGTTCTTC. Amino acid sequence: CASSETSGRFHNEQFF.

The CDR3 coding sequence is TGTGCCAGCAGCTTAGGGGCGAGTTCTGCGGGGCTCTACGAGCAGTACTTC. This translates into CASSLGASSAGLYEQYF. This rearrangement joins TRBV7-6 to TRBJ2-7, with D perhaps TRBD2 (6 bases). V lost 1 base, J lost 3 bases, and 19 bases lay in between. In germline, CDR1 is SGHVS, CDR2 FNYEAQ. This CDR3 spans 17 amino acids.

Only one count was recorded for this clone. The chain links TRBV7-2 to TRBJ2-3; 8 bases align to TRBD1. V lost 5 bases, J lost 9 bases, and 7 bases stayed unmatched. Germline V gene data show CDR1 as SGHTA and CDR2 as FQGNSA. The length of the CDR3 is 13 residues. CDR3 nucleotides: TGTGCCAGCAGCAAGGACAGGGTCCCCACGCAGTATTTT. Translated: CASSKDRVPTQYF.

Only one count was recorded for this clone. The CDR3 region has the DNA TGTGCCAGCAGCGGACACAGGGTCCGTTGGAACTATGGCTACACCTTC. Amino acids: CASSGHRVRWNYGYTF. V and J are TRBV9 and TRBJ1-2, with a tentative D call TRBD1 (6 bases). Trimming shortened V by 3 bases and J by 2 bases, and 17 bases separated the two germline ends. Germline-derived CDR1 and CDR2 are SGDLS and YYNGEE. This CDR3 is 16 amino acids long.